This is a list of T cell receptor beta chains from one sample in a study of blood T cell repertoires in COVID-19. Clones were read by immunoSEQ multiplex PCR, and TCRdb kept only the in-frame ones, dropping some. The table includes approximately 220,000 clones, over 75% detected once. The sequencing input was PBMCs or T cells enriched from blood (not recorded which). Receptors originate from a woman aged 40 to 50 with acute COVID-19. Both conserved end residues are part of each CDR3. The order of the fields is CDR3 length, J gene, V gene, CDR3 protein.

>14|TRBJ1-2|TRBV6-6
CASTPGGGNYGYTF
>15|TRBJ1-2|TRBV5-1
CASSLTDSSDYGYTF
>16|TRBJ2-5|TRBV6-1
CASSENSGRVQETQYF
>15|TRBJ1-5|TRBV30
CAWSVQGARNQPQHF
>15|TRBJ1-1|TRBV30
CAWNPGGQANTEAFF
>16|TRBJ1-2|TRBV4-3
CASSQDPGSSNYGYTF
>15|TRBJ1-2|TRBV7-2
CASSFSGAGGIGYTF
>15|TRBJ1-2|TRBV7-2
CASSSRTGGGYGYTF
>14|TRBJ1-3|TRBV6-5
CASSYFSSGNTIYF
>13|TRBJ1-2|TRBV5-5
CASSLDSHYGYTF
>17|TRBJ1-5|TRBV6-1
CASSAGTGDYSNQPQHF
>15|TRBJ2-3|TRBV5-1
CASSEEGRATDTQYF
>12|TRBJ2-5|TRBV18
CASSSLGETQYF
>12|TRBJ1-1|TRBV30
CAWSVRRTEAFF
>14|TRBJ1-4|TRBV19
CASSSWVRYEKLFF
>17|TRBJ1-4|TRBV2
CASHSWEGPTTNEKLFF
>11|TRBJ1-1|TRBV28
CARHWNTEAFF
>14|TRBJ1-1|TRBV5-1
CASSSQGGNTEAFF
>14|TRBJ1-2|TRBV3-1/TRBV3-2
CASRLGRQGNGYTF
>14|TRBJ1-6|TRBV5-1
CASSLAGYNSPLHF
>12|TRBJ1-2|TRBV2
CASSEQAYGYTF
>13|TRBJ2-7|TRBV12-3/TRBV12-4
CASSSGPGVEQYF
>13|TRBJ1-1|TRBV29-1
CSVGLGGDTEAFF
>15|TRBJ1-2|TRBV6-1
CASSEARGYNYGYTF
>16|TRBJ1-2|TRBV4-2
CASSQDMTTFNYGYTF
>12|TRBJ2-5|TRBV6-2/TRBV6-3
CASSSTQETQYF
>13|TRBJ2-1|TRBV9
CASSPRSYNEQFF
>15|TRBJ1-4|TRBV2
CASSEPQGVSEKLFF
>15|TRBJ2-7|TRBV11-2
CASSLGASGSYEQYF
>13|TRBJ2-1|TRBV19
CASGQGPYNEQFF
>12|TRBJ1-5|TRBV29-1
CSVGQGNQPQHF
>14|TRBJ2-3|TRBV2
CASTGAKTKDTQYF